The clone carrying this T cell receptor beta chain was recorded at least ten times. Its target is unknown. V lost 6 bases and J 3 bases, leaving 12 bases between the germline ends. Germline-derived CDR1 and CDR2 are PRHDT and FYEKMQ (reference sequence). The CDR3 is 14 amino acids. Time point reported: pre-sensitization, week 0. Treatment here: therapeutic diphenylcyclopropenone sensitization with weekly scalp DPC. Library construction involved attaching unique molecular identifiers to individual cDNA molecules, which allowed quantitative, reproducible TCR counting. TCRdb processed the RACE reads anew with MiXCR; each CDR3 protein has one entry. The table lists roughly 90,000 distinct CDR3 sequences, around 9.6% of them singletons. This sample was taken from a study of human T cells and chemical hapten exposure. Study context: Readings were taken at 6 days from patch tests that had applied 0.01% DPC to the upper back.

General study findings and limits: TCRs whose frequency exceeded 1 in 1000 remained the same following DPC sensitization.

The chain has TRBV13 and TRBJ1-5; no firm D call. Sequencing was performed on whole blood, taken in connection with sensitization to the hapten diphenylcyclopropenone (DPC). The source is a woman in her thirties or forties with alopecia areata. Some clones in this sample may be carry-over from other donors' samples. CDR3 protein: CASSYGLANQPQHF. DNA of the CDR3: TGTGCCAGCAGTTATGGCTTGGCCAATCAGCCCCAGCATTTT.